The clone carrying this T cell receptor beta chain was seen repeatedly, ten times or more. This sample stems from a study of T cells in Graves' hyperthyroidism and ophthalmopathy. Template material for amplifying TCR beta CDR3 regions consisted of RNA transcripts. The primer set for the first-round RT-PCR of the TCR CDR3 was HTBI. TCRdb independently ran MiXCR on the multiplex PCR reads; one entry per CDR3 protein. In the table there are some 440,000 distinct CDR3 sequences, around 14% of which are singletons. CDR3 length equals 14 residues. Germline V CDR1 and CDR2: SGHAT, FQDESV (reference sequence). The V end lost 1 base, the J end lost 9 bases, and 13 bases lay between the germline ends.

The rearrangement uses TRBV11-1 and TRBJ1-5; D is ambiguous. This receptor was taken from a woman aged 18-35 years with Graves' hyperthyroidism. Input material: blood. The CDR3 protein is CASSLGPQAGPQHF. The DNA for the CDR3 is TGTGCCAGCAGCTTAGGCCCGCAGGCAGGGCCCCAGCATTTT.